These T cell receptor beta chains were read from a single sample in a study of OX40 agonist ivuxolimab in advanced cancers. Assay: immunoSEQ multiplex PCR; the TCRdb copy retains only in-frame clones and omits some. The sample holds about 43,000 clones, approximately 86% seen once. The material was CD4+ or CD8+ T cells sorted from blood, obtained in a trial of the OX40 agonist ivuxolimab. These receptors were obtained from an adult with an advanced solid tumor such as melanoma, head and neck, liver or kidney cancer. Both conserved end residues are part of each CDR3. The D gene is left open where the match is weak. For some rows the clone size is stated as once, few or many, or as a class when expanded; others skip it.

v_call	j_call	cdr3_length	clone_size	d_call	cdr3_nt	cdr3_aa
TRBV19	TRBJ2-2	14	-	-	TGTGCCAGTAGTATGGGACTGAACACCGGGGAGCTGTTTTTT	CASSMGLNTGELFF
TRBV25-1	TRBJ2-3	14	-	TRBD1	TGTGCCAGCAGGGACAGGGATCTCTATGATACGCAGTATTTT	CASRDRDLYDTQYF
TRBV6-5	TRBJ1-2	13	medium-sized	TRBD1	TGTGCCAGCAGTGGGACAGGCGGCTATGGCTACACCTTC	CASSGTGGYGYTF
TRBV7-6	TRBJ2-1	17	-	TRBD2	TGTGCCAGCAGCTTAGCCGGGACTAGCGGCTACTACAATGAGCAGTTCTTC	CASSLAGTSGYYNEQFF
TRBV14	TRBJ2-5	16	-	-	TGTGCCAGCAGCTCAGGTGGCGGAACTGGGGTCGAGACCCAGTACTTC	CASSSGGGTGVETQYF
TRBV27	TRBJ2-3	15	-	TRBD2	TGTGCCAGCAGTTTAGAGCGGGGGCTCACGGATACGCAGTATTTT	CASSLERGLTDTQYF
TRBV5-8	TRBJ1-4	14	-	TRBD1	TGTGCCAGCAGCAGGGGACAGGGCAGGGAAAAACTGTTTTTT	CASSRGQGREKLFF
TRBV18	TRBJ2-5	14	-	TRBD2	TGTGCCAGCTCCCTTACTAGCGGGGCAGAGACCCAGTACTTC	CASSLTSGAETQYF
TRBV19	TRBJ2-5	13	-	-	TGTGCCAGTAGTTTACAGGGTCAAGAGACCCAGTACTTC	CASSLQGQETQYF
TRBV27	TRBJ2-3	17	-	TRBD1	TGTGCCAGCAGTTTTTCACAGGGGGGATCTAACATGAATACGCAGTATTTT	CASSFSQGGSNMNTQYF
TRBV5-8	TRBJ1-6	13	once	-	TGTGCCAGCTGCCTCGCGGGGGGTTTCACCCTCCACTTT	CASCLAGGFTLHF
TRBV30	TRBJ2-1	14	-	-	TGTGTCGGAACTGGGCTTACATCTTACAATGAGCAGTTCTTC	CVGTGLTSYNEQFF
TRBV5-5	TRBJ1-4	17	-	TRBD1	TGTGCCAGCAGCCCCAGGACAGGGAGTGCAACTAATGAAAAACTGTTTTTT	CASSPRTGSATNEKLFF
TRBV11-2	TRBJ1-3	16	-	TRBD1	TGTGCCAGCAGCTGGCAGGGGGGCATCTCTGGAAACACCATATATTTT	CASSWQGGISGNTIYF
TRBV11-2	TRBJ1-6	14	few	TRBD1	TGTGCCAGCAGCTCGACAGGGCGGAACTCACCCCTCCACTTT	CASSSTGRNSPLHF
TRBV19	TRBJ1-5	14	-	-	TGTGCCAGTAGTTGGGGGGTTCGGAATCAGCCCCAGCATTTT	CASSWGVRNQPQHF
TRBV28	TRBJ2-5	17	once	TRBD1	TGTGCCAGCAGTCGCCCCGTTCCGACAGGGAGTAGAGAGACCCAGTACTTC	CASSRPVPTGSRETQYF
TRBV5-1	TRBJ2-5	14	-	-	TGCGCCAGCAGCGGAACATCCCAAAAAGAGACCCAGTACTTC	CASSGTSQKETQYF
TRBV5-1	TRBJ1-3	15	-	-	TGCGCCAGCAGCTTGACTACAGGTTCTGGAAACACCATATATTTT	CASSLTTGSGNTIYF
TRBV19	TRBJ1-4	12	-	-	TGTGCCAGTAGTATTCAGGGAGAAAAACTGTTTTTT	CASSIQGEKLFF
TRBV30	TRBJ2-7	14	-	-	TGTGCCTGGAGTGTACAACGGGACTCCTACGAGCAGTACTTC	CAWSVQRDSYEQYF
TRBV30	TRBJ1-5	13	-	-	TGTGCCTGGCGCCGGGACAGCAATCAGCCCCAGCATTTT	CAWRRDSNQPQHF
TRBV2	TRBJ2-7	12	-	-	TGTGCCAGCACTGGACAGTCCTACGAGCAGTACTTC	CASTGQSYEQYF
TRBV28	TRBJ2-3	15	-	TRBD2	TGTGCCAGCAGGGGCGGGGGGGTTGCGACAGATACGCAGTATTTT	CASRGGGVATDTQYF
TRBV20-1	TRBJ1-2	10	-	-	TGCAGTGCCTGGTTGGATAGCTACACCTTC	CSAWLDSYTF
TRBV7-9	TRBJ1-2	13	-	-	TGTGCCAGCAGCCGGGACGTAGGCTATGGCTACACCTTC	CASSRDVGYGYTF
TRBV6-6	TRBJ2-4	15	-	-	TGTGCCAGCAGTAACAGGGTCAAGGGCAAAAACATTCAGTACTTC	CASSNRVKGKNIQYF
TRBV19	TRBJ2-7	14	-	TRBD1	TGTGCCAGTAGTCGCCGACAGGGTATCTACGAGCAGTACTTC	CASSRRQGIYEQYF
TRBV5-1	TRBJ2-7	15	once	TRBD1	TGCGCCAGCAGCAAGACTCCGGGACAGCCTTACGAGCAGTACTTC	CASSKTPGQPYEQYF
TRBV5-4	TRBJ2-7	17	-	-	TGTGCCAGCAGCCAAGATCGGGGGCGGGCTAGCGGTTACGAGCAGTACTTC	CASSQDRGRASGYEQYF
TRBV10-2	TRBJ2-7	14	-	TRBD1	TGCGCCAGCATTCGGACAGGGGGCTTCTACGAGCAGTACTTC	CASIRTGGFYEQYF
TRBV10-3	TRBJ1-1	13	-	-	TGTGCCATCAGTGGACAGCAGAACACTGAAGCTTTCTTT	CAISGQQNTEAFF
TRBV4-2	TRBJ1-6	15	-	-	TGTGCCAGCAGCTTGTCGGGACAATCTAATTCACCCCTCCACTTT	CASSLSGQSNSPLHF
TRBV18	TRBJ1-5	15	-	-	TGTGCCAGCTCACCTTTGGCGGTGGGCAATCAGCCCCAGCATTTT	CASSPLAVGNQPQHF
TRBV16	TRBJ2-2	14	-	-	TGTGCCAGCAGCCGCCGTGACGGCACCGGGGAGCTGTTTTTT	CASSRRDGTGELFF
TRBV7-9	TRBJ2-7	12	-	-	TGTGCCAGCAGCCACCTAGGGGGGGAGCAGTACTTC	CASSHLGGEQYF
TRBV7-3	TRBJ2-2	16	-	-	TGTGCCAGCAGCTTAGGTCAGGCGATTATGGCCGGGGAGCTGTTTTTT	CASSLGQAIMAGELFF
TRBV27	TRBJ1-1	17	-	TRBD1	TGTGCCAGCAGCCGGAGACGGGACAGGGGCTGGAACACTGAAGCTTTCTTT	CASSRRRDRGWNTEAFF
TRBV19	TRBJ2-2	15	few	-	TGTGCCAGTAGTATGGGGGCCCCTCGCACCGGGGAGCTGTTTTTT	CASSMGAPRTGELFF
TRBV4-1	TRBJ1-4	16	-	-	TGCGCCAGCAGCCAAGATCTTAGGCAGGGCTTAGGAAAACTGTTTTTT	CASSQDLRQGLGKLFF